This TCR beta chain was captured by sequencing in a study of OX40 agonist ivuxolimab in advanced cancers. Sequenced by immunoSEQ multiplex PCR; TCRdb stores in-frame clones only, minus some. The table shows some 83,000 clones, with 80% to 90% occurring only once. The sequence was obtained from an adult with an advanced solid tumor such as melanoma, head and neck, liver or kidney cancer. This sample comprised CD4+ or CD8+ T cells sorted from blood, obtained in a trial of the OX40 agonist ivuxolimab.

The CDR3 loop reads CASSSPGGRVYGYTF. As DNA, the CDR3 is TGTGCCAGCAGCTCGCCAGGGGGCCGCGTCTATGGCTACACCTTC. The chain carries TRBV5-5 and TRBJ1-2, with 8 positions matching TRBD1. V was clipped by 3 bases and J by 4 bases; unmatched bases: 8. The CDR3 is 15 amino acids. Per the germline V gene, CDR1 is SGHKS and CDR2 is YYEKEE (reference sequence). Using reference TRBV5-5 and TRBJ1-2 for the parts outside the CDR3, the full variable domain is DAGVTQSPTHLIKTRGQQVTLRCSPISGHKSVSWYQQVLGQGPQFIFQYYEKEERGRGNFPDRFSARQFPNYSSELNVNALLLGDSALYLCASSSPGGRVYGYTFGSGTRLTVV.